A selection of T cell receptor beta chains follows, all from one sample in a study of cytomegalovirus exposure and HLA in healthy donors. Using immunoSEQ multiplex PCR, the repertoire was profiled, and TCRdb retains in-frame clones only, with some absent. The sample yields some 98,000 clones, about 74% seen once. The specimen sequenced was PBMCs. The receptors originated from a female donor in good health and CMV-seronegative. Both conserved end residues are part of each CDR3. The D gene is left open where the match is weak. Not every row has a clone size; where given, it reads once, few, many or a size class.

- TRBJ2-7 TRBD1 TRBV28 CASSPGQGATWYEQYF TGTGCCAGCAGTCCTGGACAGGGAGCGACTTGGTACGAGCAGTACTTC
once TRBJ2-4 TRBD1 TRBV4-3 CASSPSGTGGSDIQYF TGCGCCAGCAGCCCCTCCGGGACAGGGGGTTCGGACATTCAGTACTTC
- TRBJ2-2 TRBD1 TRBV7-8 CASTLRQGAANTGELFF TGTGCCAGCACCTTACGACAGGGGGCTGCGAACACCGGGGAGCTGTTTTTT
- TRBJ2-7 - TRBV5-1 CASSGTPPPTSYEQYF TGCGCCAGCAGCGGGACACCCCCTCCAACCTCCTACGAGCAGTACTTC
- TRBJ2-1 TRBD1 TRBV30 CAWSSGQVDNEQFF TGTGCCTGGAGTTCCGGACAGGTTGACAATGAGCAGTTCTTC
- TRBJ2-7 - TRBV4-1 CASSQEYLIEQYF TGCGCCAGCAGCCAAGAGTATCTAATAGAGCAGTACTTC
- TRBJ2-7 - TRBV5-1 CASSSGLYIGDEQYF TGCGCCAGCAGCTCCGGACTATATATAGGGGACGAGCAGTACTTC
- TRBJ2-7 - TRBV19 CASSIVSGSYEQYF TGTGCCAGTAGTATAGTTAGTGGCTCCTACGAGCAGTACTTC
few TRBJ1-5 TRBD1 TRBV2 CASKDPGQGSNQPQHF TGTGCCAGCAAGGATCCGGGACAGGGGTCCAATCAGCCCCAGCATTTT
- TRBJ1-1 - TRBV5-8 CASSRNRAMNTEAFF TGTGCCAGCAGCCGGAACAGGGCAATGAACACTGAAGCTTTCTTT
- TRBJ2-7 - TRBV18 CASSPTIYEQYF TGTGCCAGCTCACCGACTATCTACGAGCAGTACTTC
- TRBJ2-5 TRBD2 TRBV29-1 CSVRGEERTQYF TGCAGCGTTCGGGGGGAAGAGAGGACCCAGTACTTC
- TRBJ2-2 TRBD1 TRBV19 CASSPGTVNTGELFF TGTGCCAGTAGTCCCGGGACAGTGAACACCGGGGAGCTGTTTTTT
once TRBJ1-2 - TRBV28 CASSSPDSYGYTF TGTGCCAGCAGTTCCCCGGACAGCTATGGCTACACCTTC
once TRBJ1-2 TRBD1 TRBV5-1 CASSLQSGGTYGYTF TGCGCCAGCAGCTTGCAGTCAGGGGGAACCTATGGCTACACCTTC
- TRBJ1-6 TRBD1 TRBV9 CASSQDRVSNSPLHF TGTGCCAGCAGTCAGGACAGGGTAAGTAATTCACCCCTCCACTTT
- TRBJ1-1 TRBD1 TRBV5-4 CASSLKGQGNTEAFF TGTGCCAGCAGCTTAAAGGGACAGGGGAACACTGAAGCTTTCTTT
- TRBJ1-2 TRBD1 TRBV28 CASSFSGQVGYTF TGTGCCAGCAGTTTCTCAGGACAGGTTGGCTACACCTTC
- TRBJ2-3 TRBD2 TRBV6-6 CASTLQASGVDTQYF TGTGCCAGCACCCTACAGGCTAGCGGGGTAGATACGCAGTATTTT
few TRBJ1-1 - TRBV5-6 CASSGTYGTEAFF TGTGCCAGCAGCGGGACTTATGGTACTGAAGCTTTCTTT
- TRBJ2-2 TRBD2 TRBV7-2 CASSLGFAGVTGELFF TGTGCCAGCAGCTTAGGTTTTGCGGGAGTCACCGGGGAGCTGTTTTTT
- TRBJ2-3 TRBD2 TRBV7-6 CASSLESSGVTDTQYF TGTGCCAGCAGCTTAGAATCTAGCGGGGTTACAGATACGCAGTATTTT
- TRBJ2-5 TRBD1 TRBV6-5 CASSYGRQGAVETQYF TGTGCCAGCAGTTACGGCAGACAGGGGGCTGTGGAGACCCAGTACTTC
- TRBJ1-5 TRBD1 TRBV19 CASSSGQVGNQPQHF TGTGCCAGTAGCTCGGGACAGGTGGGAAATCAGCCCCAGCATTTT
few TRBJ2-5 TRBD1 TRBV9 CASSVGTGVETQYF TGTGCCAGCAGCGTAGGGACAGGGGTAGAGACCCAGTACTTC
- TRBJ1-1 - TRBV2 CASTFKPGTEAFF TGTGCCAGCACGTTTAAACCGGGGACTGAAGCTTTCTTT
few TRBJ2-6 TRBD1 TRBV5-6 CASSSGQGNSGANVLTF TGTGCCAGCAGCTCCGGACAGGGTAACTCTGGGGCCAACGTCCTGACTTTC
- TRBJ1-2 TRBD1 TRBV5-6 CASSLGQFYGYTF TGTGCCAGCAGCCTGGGACAGTTCTATGGCTACACCTTC
few TRBJ2-7 TRBD2 TRBV25-1 CASRLAGGYEQYF TGTGCCAGCAGACTAGCGGGGGGTTACGAGCAGTACTTC